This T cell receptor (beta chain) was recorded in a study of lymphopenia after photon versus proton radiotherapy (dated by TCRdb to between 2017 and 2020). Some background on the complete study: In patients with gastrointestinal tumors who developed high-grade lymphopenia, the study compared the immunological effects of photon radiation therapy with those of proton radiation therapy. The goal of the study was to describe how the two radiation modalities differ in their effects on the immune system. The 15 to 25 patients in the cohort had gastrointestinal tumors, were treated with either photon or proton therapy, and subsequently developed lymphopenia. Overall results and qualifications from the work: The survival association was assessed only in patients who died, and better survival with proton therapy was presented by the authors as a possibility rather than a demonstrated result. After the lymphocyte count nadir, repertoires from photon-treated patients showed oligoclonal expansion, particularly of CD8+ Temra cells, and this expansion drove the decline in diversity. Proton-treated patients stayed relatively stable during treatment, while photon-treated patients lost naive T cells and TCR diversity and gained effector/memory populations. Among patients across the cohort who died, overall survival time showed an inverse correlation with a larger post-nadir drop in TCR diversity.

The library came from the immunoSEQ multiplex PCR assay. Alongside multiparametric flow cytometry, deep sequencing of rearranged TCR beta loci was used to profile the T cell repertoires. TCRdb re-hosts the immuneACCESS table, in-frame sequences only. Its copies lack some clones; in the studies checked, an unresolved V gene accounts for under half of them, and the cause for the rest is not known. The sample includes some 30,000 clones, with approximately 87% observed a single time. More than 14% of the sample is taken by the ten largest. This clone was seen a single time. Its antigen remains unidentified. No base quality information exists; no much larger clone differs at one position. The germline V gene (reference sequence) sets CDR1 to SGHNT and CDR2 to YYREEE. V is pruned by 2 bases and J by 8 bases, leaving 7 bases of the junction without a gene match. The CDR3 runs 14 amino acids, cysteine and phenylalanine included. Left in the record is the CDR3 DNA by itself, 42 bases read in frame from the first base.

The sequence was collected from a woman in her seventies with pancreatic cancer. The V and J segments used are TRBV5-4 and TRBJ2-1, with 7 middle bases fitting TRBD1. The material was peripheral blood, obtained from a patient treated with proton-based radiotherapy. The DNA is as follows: TGTGCCAGCAGCTTCGGATGGGACAGCTATGAGCAGTTCTTC. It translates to CASSFGWDSYEQFF.